These 3 T cell receptor beta chains were sequenced from one sample in a study of siplizumab effects on memory and regulatory T cells. Clones were sequenced by immunoSEQ multiplex PCR, and TCRdb holds only the in-frame ones, with some missing. The sample lists about 82,000 clones, over 80% occurring once. The sequenced material came from Tregs sorted from blood. These receptors all stem from a human donor in good health.

This sequence joins TRBV5-1 and TRBJ2-3; 8 nucleotides align to TRBD2. Per germline, CDR1 SGHRS and CDR2 YFSETQ. CDR3 size: 18 residues. The trim removed 4 bases at V and 0 bases at J, leaving 13 bases unmatched. This chain's CDR3 is CASSLGYSGGPSTDTQYF. The CDR3 nucleotides are TGCGCCAGCAGCCTGGGCTACAGCGGGGGTCCTAGCACAGATACGCAGTATTTT.

V is TRBV7-9 and J is TRBJ1-3; a possible D gene is TRBD1 (6 bases). V lost 2 bases to trimming and J lost 1 base, with 18 bases between them. In germline, CDR1 is SEHNR, CDR2 FQNEAQ (reference sequence). This CDR3 region has 18 residues. The CDR3 DNA reads as TGTGCCAGCAGCTTAAGGTTACGGGGGCCCGGGTCTGGAAACACCATATATTTT. The encoded protein is CASSLRLRGPGSGNTIYF.

The chain uses TRBV6-6 and TRBJ1-2; 8 bases fit TRBD1. The length of the CDR3 is 12 residues. Unmatched junction bases numbered 3, after V lost 8 bases and J lost 4 bases. Germline V gives CDR1 MNHNY, CDR2 SVGAGI (reference sequence). Here the CDR3 reads CASGGQVYGYTF. The CDR3 nucleotides are TGTGCCAGCGGGGGACAGGTCTATGGCTACACCTTC.